The T cell receptor beta chain described here comes from a study of blood T cell repertoires in COVID-19. As for the study in general: Acute-phase and convalescent COVID-19 samples originated in the United States, Italy and Spain. The analysed material was cDNA or gDNA that came from T cells, B-cell-depleted T cells, or PBMCs.

Produced via immunoSEQ multiplex PCR; TCRdb's table is partial and in-frame only. The data show approximately 230,000 clones, with 88% seen just once and about 5.9% held by the top ten. Germline values: CDR1 LNHNV, CDR2 YYDKDF (reference sequence). There are 14 residues in the CDR3. V was clipped by 2 bases and J by 5 bases, with 9 bases between them. This clone was observed a single time. The sequenced material came from peripheral blood. The receptor was derived from a young woman with COVID-19, enrolled during active disease. This chain links TRBV15 with TRBJ2-2, with a tentative D call TRBD1 (6 bases). The chain's CDR3 is CATSRPTGTGELFF. Written as DNA, the CDR3 is TGTGCCACCAGCAGACCAACAGGGACCGGGGAGCTGTTTTTT.